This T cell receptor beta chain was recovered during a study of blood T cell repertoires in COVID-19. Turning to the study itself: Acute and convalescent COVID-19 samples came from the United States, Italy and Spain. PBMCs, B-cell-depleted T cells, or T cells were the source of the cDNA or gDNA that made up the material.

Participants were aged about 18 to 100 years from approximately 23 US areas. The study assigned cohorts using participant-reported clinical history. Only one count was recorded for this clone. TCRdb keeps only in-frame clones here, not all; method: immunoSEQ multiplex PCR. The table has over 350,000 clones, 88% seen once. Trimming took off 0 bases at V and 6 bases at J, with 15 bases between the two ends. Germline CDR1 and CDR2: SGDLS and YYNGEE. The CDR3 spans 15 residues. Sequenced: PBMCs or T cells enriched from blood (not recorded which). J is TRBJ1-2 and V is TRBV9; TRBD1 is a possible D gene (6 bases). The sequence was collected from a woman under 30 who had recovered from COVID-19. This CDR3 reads CASSVANWGGDGYTF. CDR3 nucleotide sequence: TGTGCCAGCAGCGTAGCTAATTGGGGGGGCGATGGCTACACCTTC.